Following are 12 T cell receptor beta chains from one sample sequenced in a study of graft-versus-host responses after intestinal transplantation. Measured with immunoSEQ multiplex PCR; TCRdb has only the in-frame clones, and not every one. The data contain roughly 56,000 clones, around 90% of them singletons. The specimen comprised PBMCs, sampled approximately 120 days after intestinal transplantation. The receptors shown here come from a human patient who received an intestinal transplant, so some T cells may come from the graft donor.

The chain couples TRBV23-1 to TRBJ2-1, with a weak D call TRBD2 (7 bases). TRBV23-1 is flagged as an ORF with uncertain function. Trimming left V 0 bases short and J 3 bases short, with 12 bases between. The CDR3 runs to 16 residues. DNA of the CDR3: TGCGCCAGCAGTCAATCAGGCGGGGGCTTCTACAATGAGCAGTTCTTC. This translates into CASSQSGGGFYNEQFF.

CDR3 DNA: TGTGCCAGCAGCCCGACCATTTCTGGAAACACCATATATTTT. Protein: CASSPTISGNTIYF. The chain carries TRBV11-2 and TRBJ1-3; D unresolved. V lost 5 bases and J lost 1, with 9 bases in between. CDR1 and CDR2 from the germline V gene are SGHAT and FQNNGV. This CDR3 comprises 14 residues.

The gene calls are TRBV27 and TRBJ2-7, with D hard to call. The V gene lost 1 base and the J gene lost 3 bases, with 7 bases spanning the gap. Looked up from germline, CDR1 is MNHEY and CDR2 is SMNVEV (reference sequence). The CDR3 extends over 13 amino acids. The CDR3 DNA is TGTGCCAGCAGTTTATTGCCTAACTACGAGCAGTACTTC. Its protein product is CASSLLPNYEQYF.

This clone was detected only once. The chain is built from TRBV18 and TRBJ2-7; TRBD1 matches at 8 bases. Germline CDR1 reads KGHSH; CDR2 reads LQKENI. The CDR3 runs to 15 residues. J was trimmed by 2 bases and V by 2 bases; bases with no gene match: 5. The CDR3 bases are TGTGCCAGCTCACCAACTGACAGGGGAGCCTACGAGCAGTACTTC. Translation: CASSPTDRGAYEQYF. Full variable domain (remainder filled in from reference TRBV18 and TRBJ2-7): NAGVMQNPRHLVRRRGQEARLRCSPMKGHSHVYWYRQLPEEGLKFMVYLQKENIIDESGMPKERFSAEFPKEGPSILRIQQVVRGDSAAYFCASSPTDRGAYEQYFGPGTRLTVT.

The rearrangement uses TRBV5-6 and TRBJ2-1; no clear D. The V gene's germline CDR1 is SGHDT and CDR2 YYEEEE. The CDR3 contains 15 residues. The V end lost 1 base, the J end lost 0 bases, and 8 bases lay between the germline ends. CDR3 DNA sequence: TGTGCCAGCAGCTTGTATGCTCTCTCCTACAATGAGCAGTTCTTC. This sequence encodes CASSLYALSYNEQFF.

The CDR3 loop reads CAGLLAGGLPFTDTQYF. The CDR3 nucleotides read TGTGCCGGCCTGCTAGCGGGGGGCCTCCCCTTCACAGATACGCAGTATTTT. The rearrangement uses TRBV2 and TRBJ2-3; TRBD2 agrees at 11 bases. CDR1 and CDR2 from the germline V gene are SNHLY and FYNNEI. CDR3 length equals 17 residues. The V segment lost 11 bases and the J segment 2 bases; nucleotides outside the gene matches: 15.

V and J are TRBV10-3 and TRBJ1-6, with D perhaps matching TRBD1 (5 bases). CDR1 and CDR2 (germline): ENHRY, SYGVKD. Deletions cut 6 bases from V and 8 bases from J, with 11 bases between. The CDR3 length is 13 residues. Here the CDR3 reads CAIRQGVDSPLHF. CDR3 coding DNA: TGTGCCATCAGGCAGGGAGTGGATTCACCCCTCCACTTT.

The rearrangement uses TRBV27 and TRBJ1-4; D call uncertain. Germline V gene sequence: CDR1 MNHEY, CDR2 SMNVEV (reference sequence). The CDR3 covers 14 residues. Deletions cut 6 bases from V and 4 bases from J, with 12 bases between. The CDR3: CASSPTGDNEKLFF. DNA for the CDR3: TGTGCCAGCAGCCCGACCGGAGATAATGAAAAACTGTTTTTT.

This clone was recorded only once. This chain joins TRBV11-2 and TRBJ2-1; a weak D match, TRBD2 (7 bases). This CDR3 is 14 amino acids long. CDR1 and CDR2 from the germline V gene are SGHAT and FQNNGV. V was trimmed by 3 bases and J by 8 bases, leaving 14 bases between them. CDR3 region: CASSLGGGADEQFF. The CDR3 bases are TGTGCCAGCAGCTTGGGAGGGGGAGCGGATGAGCAGTTCTTC.

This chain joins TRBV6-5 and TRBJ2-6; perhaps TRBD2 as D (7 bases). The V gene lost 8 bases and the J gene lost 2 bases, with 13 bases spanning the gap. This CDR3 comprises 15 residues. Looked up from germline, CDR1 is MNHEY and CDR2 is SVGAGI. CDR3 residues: CASQQGGAGANVLTF. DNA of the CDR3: TGTGCCAGCCAACAGGGAGGGGCTGGGGCCAACGTCCTGACTTTC.

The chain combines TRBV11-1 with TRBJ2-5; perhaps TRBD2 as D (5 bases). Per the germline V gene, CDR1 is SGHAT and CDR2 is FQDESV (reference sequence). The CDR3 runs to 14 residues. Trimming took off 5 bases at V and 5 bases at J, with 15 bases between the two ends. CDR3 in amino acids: CASSLTSYSETQYF. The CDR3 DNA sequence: TGTGCCAGCAGCCTAACTAGTTACAGCGAGACCCAGTACTTC.

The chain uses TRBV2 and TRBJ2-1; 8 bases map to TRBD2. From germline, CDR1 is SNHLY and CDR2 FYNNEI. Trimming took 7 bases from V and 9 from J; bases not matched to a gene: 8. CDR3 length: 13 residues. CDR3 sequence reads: CASIREGRGEQFF. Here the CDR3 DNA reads TGTGCCAGCATTCGGGAGGGCCGGGGTGAGCAGTTCTTC. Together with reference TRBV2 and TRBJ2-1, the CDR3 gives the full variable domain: EPEVTQTPSHQVTQMGQEVILRCVPISNHLYFYWYRQILGQKVEFLVSFYNNEISEKSEIFDDQFSVERPDGSNFTLKIRSTKLEDSAMYFCASIREGRGEQFFGPGTRLTVL.